Each of the 9 T cell receptor beta chains below was sequenced from the same sample in a study of T cell responses to AZD1222 COVID-19 vaccine. The repertoire was sequenced with immunoSEQ multiplex PCR; TCRdb's copy has only in-frame clones and lacks some. The sample records about 180,000 clones, about 90% being singletons. This specimen was peripheral blood, taken 28 days after the second dose of the MenACWY control vaccine. These receptors all stem from an adult who received the MenACWY meningococcal vaccine as a control.

The chain joins TRBV10-3 to TRBJ2-2; D gene uncertain. Trimming removed 3 bases from V and 7 bases from J, with 9 bases in between. The CDR3 loop spans 13 amino acids. Germline CDR1 and CDR2: ENHRY and SYGVKD. The CDR3: CAISEATVGELFF. The CDR3 region has the DNA TGTGCCATCAGTGAAGCTACGGTCGGGGAGCTGTTTTTT.

The rearrangement uses TRBV5-4 and TRBJ1-1, with TRBD1 identical over 7 bases. Germline CDR1 reads SGHNT; CDR2 reads YYREEE (reference sequence). The V segment lost 6 bases and the J segment 1 base; nucleotides outside the gene matches: 12. CDR3 length: 16 amino acids. The CDR3 sequence is CASNITPTGWNTEAFF. The CDR3, as DNA: TGTGCCAGCAACATCACCCCGACAGGGTGGAACACTGAAGCTTTCTTT.

The V gene is TRBV28, the J gene TRBJ2-1; D is ambiguous. The germline V and J ends were trimmed by 3 bases and 5 bases, with 14 bases remaining between them. CDR3 length: 15 residues. The germline V gene encodes CDR1 MDHEN and CDR2 SYDVKM. CDR3 residues: CASSFLLYRDNEQFF. For the CDR3, the DNA is TGTGCCAGCAGTTTTCTATTATACCGGGACAATGAGCAGTTCTTC.

The chain is built from TRBV4-3 and TRBJ2-3; 7 bases agree with TRBD2. Germline CDR1 and CDR2: LGHNA and YSLEER. This CDR3 contains 16 residues. The ends lost 3 bases at V and 2 bases at J; junction bases unmatched: 8. The CDR3 region has the DNA TGCGCCAGCAGCCAGCGACCGGCGGGAGACACAGATACGCAGTATTTT. Protein sequence: CASSQRPAGDTDTQYF.

The chain combines TRBV18 with TRBJ2-4; 13 bases fit TRBD2. Trimming took 3 bases from V and 4 from J; bases not matched to a gene: 9. The CDR3 sequence is 18 residues long. Germline CDR1 is KGHSH and CDR2 is LQKENI. The CDR3 sequence: CASSPGPGLAGQKNIQYF. The CDR3 bases are TGTGCCAGCTCACCTGGACCGGGACTAGCGGGACAAAAAAACATTCAGTACTTC.

The chain carries TRBV6-5 and TRBJ1-6; D not resolved. Germline CDR1 MNHEY, CDR2 SVGAGI. The CDR3 runs 14 residues. Trimming pared 2 bases from V and 10 bases from J, leaving 12 bases between. CDR3 region: CASSYHGMDSPLHF. DNA for the CDR3: TGTGCCAGCAGTTACCACGGGATGGACTCACCCCTCCACTTT.

The chain employs TRBV4-3 and TRBJ2-1, with 9 positions matching TRBD2. Germline V gene sequence: CDR1 LGHNA, CDR2 YSLEER. V dropped 4 bases and J dropped 5; count of bases not matched to a gene: 3. This CDR3 comprises 14 residues. This chain's CDR3 is CASSLGLANNEQFF. CDR3 nucleotides: TGCGCCAGCAGCCTGGGACTAGCAAACAATGAGCAGTTCTTC.

The chain uses TRBV28 and TRBJ2-7; D may be TRBD2 (6 bases). The CDR3 has 14 residues. The germline V gene has CDR1 MDHEN and CDR2 SYDVKM. V lost 3 bases and J lost 5, with 14 bases in between. In nucleotides, the CDR3 is TGTGCCAGCAGTTTCTACGGGAGAATCGACGAGCAGTACTTC. Residues: CASSFYGRIDEQYF. Full variable domain (missing parts from reference TRBV28 and TRBJ2-7): DVKVTQSSRYLVKRTGEKVFLECVQDMDHENMFWYRQDPGLGLRLIYFSYDVKMKEKGDIPEGYSVSREKKERFSLILESASTNQTSMYLCASSFYGRIDEQYFGPGTRLTVT.

This chain links TRBV1 with TRBJ2-5. TRBV1 is a pseudogene segment. The CDR3 has 12 residues. DNA for the CDR3: TGCACCAGCAGCCACTTAGGGCCCCCGGCGTACTTC. Amino acids: CTSSHLGPPAYF.